These 26 T cell receptor beta chains share one sample of origin, sequenced in a study of blood T cell repertoires in COVID-19 (TCRdb year 2020). Library preparation employed the immunoSEQ multiplex PCR assay. Entries here come from immuneACCESS through TCRdb and include only in-frame sequences with V and J called. Some clones fail to appear in such tables; in the studies checked, an unresolved V gene covers under half of the shortfall, and the cause of the remainder is unknown. The table for this sample lists roughly 310,000 clones; over 85% of them were counted only once. 2% to 3% of the sample is taken by the ten largest. The sample taken for sequencing was PBMCs or T cells enriched from blood (not recorded which). These receptors originate from a man in his fifties or sixties who had recovered from COVID-19.

This clone was seen only once. The genes are TRBV5-8 and TRBJ2-6; 7 bases line up with TRBD1. V lost 0 bases, J lost 2 bases, and 14 bases stayed unmatched. The CDR3 consists of 20 residues. Germline CDR1 SGHTS, CDR2 YDEGEE. The CDR3 nucleotides read TGTGCCAGCAGCTTGGTAGGGCTTCCGGACAGGATCACTGGGGCCAACGTCCTGACTTTC. Translated, it gives CASSLVGLPDRITGANVLTF.

This clone was seen once. The genes are TRBV7-9 and TRBJ2-3; 7 bases match TRBD1. The V segment lost 4 bases and the J segment 0 bases; nucleotides outside the gene matches: 4. The CDR3 runs to 15 residues. Germline CDR1 reads SEHNR; CDR2 reads FQNEAQ (reference sequence). CDR3 region: CASSSTGESTDTQYF. The CDR3 DNA is TGTGCCAGCAGCTCAACAGGGGAAAGCACAGATACGCAGTATTTT.

The chain uses TRBV4-2 and TRBJ1-2, with D possibly being TRBD1 (6 bases). The CDR3 sequence is 13 residues long. The V end lost 4 bases, the J end lost 7 bases, and 13 bases lay between the germline ends. Germline V lookup: CDR1 LGHNA, CDR2 YNFKEQ. As DNA, the CDR3 is TGTGCCAGCAGCCCATCGACAGGCTCTGGCTACACCTTC. Translated: CASSPSTGSGYTF.

The chain couples TRBV9 to TRBJ2-5, with 7 bases lining up with TRBD2. The CDR3 sequence is 15 residues long. Losses at the gene ends were 6 bases for V and 0 bases for J; bases not matched to a gene: 8. Germline V gene lookup returns CDR1 SGDLS and CDR2 YYNGEE. CDR3 in amino acids: CASTKGGRYQETQYF. CDR3 coding DNA: TGTGCCAGCACGAAGGGAGGGAGGTACCAAGAGACCCAGTACTTC.

The J gene is TRBJ2-7, the V gene TRBV21-1; no check of the table's D call, TRBD2, against the DNA was made. TRBV21-1 is listed as a pseudogene. This CDR3 spans 16 amino acids. The CDR3 protein is CASSKWAPGLPYEQYF. CDR3 DNA: TGTGCCAGCAGCAAATGGGCCCCGGGACTGCCTTACGAGCAGTACTTC.

In this sample, this clone turned up once. The CDR3 nucleotides read TGTGCCAGCAGCTTAGAGGGGGCAACAGACACTGAAGCTTTCTTT. Amino acids: CASSLEGATDTEAFF. The chain carries TRBV7-8 and TRBJ1-1, with 7 positions matching TRBD1. The CDR3 sequence is 15 residues long. J lost 3 bases, V lost 1 base, and 5 bases had no gene match. Germline lookup yields CDR1 SGHVS and CDR2 FQNEAQ.

The gene calls are TRBV25-1 and TRBJ1-2; D ambiguous. Germline V CDR1 and CDR2: MGHDK, SYGVNS. The ends were cut back, 6 bases at V and 4 bases at J, with 9 bases in the middle. The length of the CDR3 is 12 residues. CDR3 coding DNA: TGTGCCAGCAGCAAACATGGCTATGGCTACACCTTC. Amino acid sequence: CASSKHGYGYTF.

A note on this clone: The same CDR3 is also encoded by other DNA sequences in this sample. This sequence joins TRBV12-3 or TRBV12-4 and TRBJ2-7; D may be TRBD1 (6 bases). This CDR3 region has 13 residues. Trimming cost V 3 bases and J 2 bases, with 8 bases left between them. CDR3 protein: CASSLGQPYEQYF. CDR3 sequence (DNA): TGTGCCAGCAGTTTGGGACAACCCTACGAGCAGTACTTC.

The CDR3 spells CASSSGLISGNTIYF. CDR3 sequence (DNA): TGTGCCAGTAGTTCGGGACTTATCTCTGGAAACACCATATATTTT. This chain links TRBV19 with TRBJ1-3; tentative D call: TRBD1 (5 bases). Germline CDR1 LNHDA, CDR2 SQIVND (reference sequence). V was pared by 5 bases and J by 0 bases, with 11 bases between. The CDR3 spans 15 residues.

The chain joins TRBV27 to TRBJ2-2; D ambiguous. The CDR3 has 13 residues. Deletions cut 2 bases from V and 8 bases from J, with 9 bases between. The germline gives CDR1 MNHEY, CDR2 SMNVEV (reference sequence). The CDR3 sequence is CASSLQRYGELFF. In DNA form, the CDR3 reads TGTGCCAGCAGTTTACAACGGTATGGGGAGCTGTTTTTT.

The chain combines TRBV4-1 with TRBJ1-6; TRBD1 is a possible D gene (6 bases). With 2 bases removed from V and 8 bases from J, the gap between germline ends came to 16 bases. Germline assignment: CDR1 MGHRA and CDR2 YSYEKL. This CDR3 is built from 16 residues. The CDR3 DNA follows: TGCGCCAGCAGCCAAATTATTACAGGGAATTATTCACCCCTCCACTTT. It is translated as CASSQIITGNYSPLHF.

The gene calls are TRBV14 and TRBJ2-1; 14 nucleotides align to TRBD2. This CDR3 spans 16 amino acids. V shed 3 bases, J shed 4 bases, and the junction held 2 bases outside the gene matches. CDR1 SGHDN and CDR2 FVKESK come from the germline V gene. The CDR3 spells CASSQGTSGGYNEQFF. The CDR3 nucleotides read TGTGCCAGCAGCCAGGGGACTAGCGGGGGTTACAATGAGCAGTTCTTC.

This rearrangement joins TRBV2 to TRBJ1-4; D not certain. With 7 bases removed from V and 5 bases from J, the gap between germline ends came to 14 bases. This CDR3 comprises 14 residues. Germline CDR1 SNHLY, CDR2 FYNNEI. The CDR3 here is CASIFVAANEKLFF. The CDR3 bases are TGTGCCAGCATATTCGTCGCGGCAAATGAAAAACTGTTTTTT.

The genes are TRBV28 and TRBJ2-2; D not certain. Germline-derived CDR1 and CDR2 are MDHEN and SYDVKM. The CDR3 runs 15 residues. Trimming shortened V by 10 bases and J by 5 bases, and 20 bases separated the two germline ends. The CDR3 DNA sequence: TGTGCCACCCAAGAAGACCGCGCCGGGACCGGGGAGCTGTTTTTT. This sequence encodes CATQEDRAGTGELFF.

The chain carries TRBV19 and TRBJ1-2, with 8 nucleotides matching TRBD1. This CDR3 comprises 13 residues. After removal of 3 bases from V and 7 bases from J, the junction contained 4 bases not matched to a gene. Per germline, CDR1 LNHDA and CDR2 SQIVND (reference sequence). The chain's CDR3 is CASSIQGAFGYTF. The CDR3 region has the DNA TGTGCCAGTAGTATCCAGGGGGCGTTTGGCTACACCTTC.

V is TRBV7-6 and J is TRBJ1-1, with D perhaps TRBD1 (5 bases). V dropped 1 base and J dropped 5 bases, with 20 bases sitting between them. CDR1 and CDR2 (germline): SGHVS, FNYEAQ. This CDR3 is 17 amino acids long. The CDR3 reads CASSLGAGGTGETEAFF. The CDR3 DNA sequence: TGTGCCAGCAGCTTAGGAGCGGGCGGAACGGGGGAAACTGAAGCTTTCTTT.

The rearrangement links TRBV7-9 to TRBJ1-4, with 9 bases lining up with TRBD1. V shed 6 bases and J 8 bases; nucleotides not matched to a gene: 7. This CDR3 is built from 14 residues. Germline-derived CDR1 and CDR2 are SEHNR and FQNEAQ (reference sequence). Here the CDR3 DNA reads TGTGCCAGCAGGGGGACAGGGAGTTACGAAAAACTGTTTTTT. It yields the protein CASRGTGSYEKLFF. The whole variable domain, remainder taken from reference TRBV7-9 and TRBJ1-4, is DTGVSQNPRHKITKRGQNVTFRCDPISEHNRLYWYRQTLGQGPEFLTYFQNEAQLEKSRLLSDRFSAERPKGSFSTLEIQRTEQGDSAMYLCASRGTGSYEKLFFGSGTQLSVL.

DNA for the CDR3: TGTGCCAGCAGCAGAACCGGGACTAGTATCTACGAGCAGTACTTC. Its translation is CASSRTGTSIYEQYF. The chain carries TRBV6-5 and TRBJ2-7; 8 bases are shared with TRBD2. The V and J ends lost 6 bases and 3 bases, in that order; junction bases with no gene match: 10. Germline V gene data show CDR1 as MNHEY and CDR2 as SVGAGI. This CDR3 spans 15 amino acids.

This rearrangement joins TRBV6-1 to TRBJ1-5, with D maybe TRBD1 (6 bases). CDR1 is MNHNS and CDR2 is SASEGT in the germline V gene. CDR3 length: 17 amino acids. Deletions cut 2 bases from V and 4 bases from J, with 18 bases between. This CDR3 reads CASSEITSRGGNQPQHF. CDR3 in DNA: TGTGCCAGCAGTGAAATTACGAGCAGGGGAGGGAATCAGCCCCAGCATTTT.

In this sample, this clone turned up once. This chain links TRBV24-1 with TRBJ1-2; the match to TRBD1 covers 11 bases. CDR3 length equals 17 residues. V shed 1 base and J 4 bases; nucleotides not matched to a gene: 7. Germline values: CDR1 KGHDR, CDR2 SFDVKD. The CDR3 loop reads CATSDFTGTGGSYGYTF. The DNA for the CDR3 is TGTGCCACCAGTGATTTTACCGGGACAGGGGGATCCTATGGCTACACCTTC.

The rearrangement links TRBV12-3 or TRBV12-4 to TRBJ1-5, with D unclear. Deletions cut 3 bases from V and 1 base from J, with 4 bases between. The CDR3 spans 13 residues. CDR3 DNA sequence: TGTGCCAGCAGTTTTGAGAGCAATCAGCCCCAGCATTTT. Residues: CASSFESNQPQHF.

The count of this clone is one. The V gene is TRBV12-1, the J gene TRBJ1-1; TRBD1 was called by the table and not checked on the DNA. TRBV12-1 is tagged as a pseudogene. The CDR3 is 15 residues long. CDR3 nucleotide sequence: TGTGCCAGCAGCCCAAGACAGGGGAGGAGCACTGAAGCTTTCTTT. Translation gives CASSPRQGRSTEAFF.

This rearrangement joins TRBV10-2 to TRBJ1-2, with TRBD1 matching over 10 bases. Germline-derived CDR1 and CDR2 are WSHSY and SAAADI. The V gene end was trimmed by 5 bases and the J gene end by 8 bases; junction bases not matched to a gene: 11. The CDR3 contains 15 residues. The CDR3 nucleotides are TGCGCCAGCAGTCCATCGACAGGGGGCTATTTAGGCTACACCTTC. The encoded protein is CASSPSTGGYLGYTF.

The chain is built from TRBV7-3 and TRBJ1-6, with D tentatively TRBD1 (6 bases). Germline V lookup: CDR1 SGHTA, CDR2 FQGTGA. Trimming removed 2 bases at V and 8 bases at J, with 10 bases between. The CDR3 extends over 14 amino acids. The CDR3, as DNA: TGTGCCAGCAGCTTACAGGGGTCTGATTCACCCCTCCACTTT. Its translation: CASSLQGSDSPLHF.

The gene calls are TRBV5-1 and TRBJ1-6, with TRBD1 matching over 12 bases. CDR3 length: 17 residues. Trimming removed 0 bases from V and 7 bases from J; junction bases left unmatched: 5. From germline, CDR1 is SGHRS and CDR2 YFSETQ. The CDR3 DNA reads TGCGCCAGCAGCTTGGCGGGACAGGGGGCGACGAATTCACCCCTCCACTTT. Translated: CASSLAGQGATNSPLHF.

The chain links TRBV10-2 to TRBJ2-7; 8 nucleotides line up with TRBD2. After removal of 6 bases from V and 0 bases from J, the junction contained 13 bases not matched to a gene. The CDR3 covers 17 residues. CDR1 and CDR2 (germline): WSHSY, SAAADI. The CDR3 reads CASRQHLTSGNSYEQYF. In nucleotides, the CDR3 is TGCGCCAGCAGGCAGCACCTTACTAGCGGAAACTCCTACGAGCAGTACTTC.